Listed here is a single TCR beta chain. Its target is not known. Germline V gene data show CDR1 as SGHDT and CDR2 as YYEEEE. Trimming took 1 base from V and 3 from J, leaving 14 bases between them. The CDR3 is 15 residues long. This record belongs to a study of shared clonotypes between healthy human individuals. Study conclusions and caveats: Non-shared clonotypes were found to have lower generation probabilities than the clonotypes that were shared by all four of the sorted-subset donors. The genetic and exposure-history diversity represented was limited by few donors.

Profiling relied on immunoSEQ multiplex PCR, and the TCRdb table lists in-frame clones only, not all of them. This table has about 980,000 clones, approximately 80% appearing once. This clonotype was sampled from a man aged 18 to 29 in good health. Sequences were obtained from memory CD4+ T cells sorted from blood. Indicated subset: CD45RA-negative fraction. This chain links TRBV5-6 with TRBJ2-7; D remains ambiguous. CDR3 in DNA: TGTGCCAGCAGCTTGCCCCAGGATATGGACTACGAGCAGTACTTC. This encodes CASSLPQDMDYEQYF.